A single sample gave rise to the 23 T cell receptor beta chains below, sequenced in a study of shared clonotypes between healthy human individuals. The assay was immunoSEQ multiplex PCR, and TCRdb's table has in-frame clones only and misses some. The sample includes nearly 1 million clones, approximately 80% of them seen just once. Material: memory CD4+ T cells sorted from blood. Documented subset: CD45RA-negative fraction. Receptor source: a man between 18 and 35 years old in good health.

The chain has TRBV4-3 and TRBJ2-1; D may be TRBD2 (6 bases). Per the germline V gene, CDR1 is LGHNA and CDR2 is YSLEER. The V and J ends lost 0 bases and 7 bases respectively, with 16 bases between them. The CDR3 sequence is 16 residues long. The CDR3 is CASSQDRGGARNEQFF. The CDR3 nucleotides read TGCGCCAGCAGCCAAGATAGGGGAGGTGCCCGGAATGAGCAGTTCTTC.

The J gene is TRBJ2-3, the V gene TRBV10-3, with 7 bases fitting TRBD1. Losses at the gene ends were 0 bases for V and 4 bases for J; bases not matched to a gene: 4. Germline V gene data show CDR1 as ENHRY and CDR2 as SYGVKD. The CDR3 has 15 residues. CDR3: CAISESPGGPDTQYF. The CDR3 DNA reads as TGTGCCATCAGTGAGTCGCCAGGGGGTCCAGATACGCAGTATTTT.

Comments on this clone: This CDR3 is also generated by other DNA sequences in the sample. The V and J genes are TRBV6-1 and TRBJ2-7; the D call may be TRBD1 or TRBD2 (5 bases each). Trimming removed 8 bases from V and 1 base from J, with 12 bases in between. CDR3 length: 13 amino acids. Germline CDR1 and CDR2: MNHNS and SASEGT. The CDR3 is CASGGRASYEQYF. In DNA form, the CDR3 reads TGTGCCAGCGGGGGACGGGCGTCCTACGAGCAGTACTTC.

The rearrangement uses TRBV6-5 and TRBJ2-7; 8 positions match TRBD1. With V trimmed by 0 bases and J by 3 bases, 7 bases remained unmatched. Germline lookup yields CDR1 MNHEY and CDR2 SVGAGI. This CDR3 is 16 amino acids long. CDR3 sequence reads: CASSYSSGQGYYEQYF. CDR3 DNA: TGTGCCAGCAGTTACTCGAGCGGACAGGGTTACTACGAGCAGTACTTC.

This clone was picked up a small number of times. The chain carries TRBV2 and TRBJ1-3; TRBD1 aligns across 8 bases. Germline CDR1 reads SNHLY; CDR2 reads FYNNEI. The CDR3 sequence is 12 residues long. J gave up 7 bases and V 9 bases, and 5 bases lay outside the gene matches. Here the CDR3 DNA reads TGTGCCAGTAAAGGACAGGGCAACACCATATATTTT. Residues: CASKGQGNTIYF. Filled out from reference TRBV2 and TRBJ1-3, the complete variable domain reads EPEVTQTPSHQVTQMGQEVILRCVPISNHLYFYWYRQILGQKVEFLVSFYNNEISEKSEIFDDQFSVERPDGSNFTLKIRSTKLEDSAMYFCASKGQGNTIYFGEGSWLTVV.

V gene TRBV6-6 combines with J gene TRBJ1-6; D ambiguous. Germline V gene data show CDR1 as MNHNY and CDR2 as SVGAGI (reference sequence). There are 16 residues in the CDR3. Between the trimmed V and J ends, which lost 7 bases and 2 bases, there was a span of 15 bases. The CDR3 nucleotides are TGTGCCAGCAACAGTCCGGGCAGACCCTATAATTCACCCCTCCACTTT. This translates into CASNSPGRPYNSPLHF.

This clone was picked up a small number of times. V and J are TRBV5-1 and TRBJ2-3; D is uncertain. CDR1 is SGHRS and CDR2 is YFSETQ in the germline V gene. This CDR3 region has 14 residues. Trimming cost V 6 bases and J 0 bases, with 11 bases left between them. The CDR3 loop reads CASIPDPSTDTQYF. The DNA for the CDR3 is TGCGCCAGCATCCCCGACCCTAGCACAGATACGCAGTATTTT.

In its sample, this clone was seen once. V is TRBV19 and J is TRBJ2-5; D might be TRBD1 (6 bases). V was trimmed by 10 bases and J by 2 bases, leaving 17 bases between them. In germline, CDR1 is LNHDA, CDR2 SQIVND (reference sequence). The CDR3 is 14 amino acids. The CDR3 is CATTADSLQETQYF. Written as DNA, the CDR3 is TGTGCCACCACGGCGGACAGCCTTCAAGAGACCCAGTACTTC.

This CDR3 reads CASSYQGVREKLFF. CDR3 bases: TGTGCCAGCAGTTACCAGGGAGTGAGGGAAAAACTGTTTTTT. V gene TRBV6-6 combines with J gene TRBJ1-4, with D possibly being TRBD1 (5 bases). CDR3 length: 14 residues. Germline V gives CDR1 MNHNY, CDR2 SVGAGI (reference sequence). The germline V and J ends were trimmed by 2 bases and 8 bases, with 12 bases remaining between them.

This rearrangement joins TRBV2 to TRBJ2-5; 9 nucleotides line up with TRBD2. After removal of 6 bases from V and 5 bases from J, the junction contained 13 bases not matched to a gene. There are 16 residues in the CDR3. Germline assignment: CDR1 SNHLY and CDR2 FYNNEI. CDR3 amino acids: CASRDPGAGGGETQYF. Written as DNA, the CDR3 is TGTGCCAGCAGAGACCCTGGAGCGGGGGGCGGGGAGACCCAGTACTTC.

V and J are TRBV27 and TRBJ1-1; D perhaps matches TRBD1 (5 bases). Germline V lookup: CDR1 MNHEY, CDR2 SMNVEV (reference sequence). The CDR3 extends over 15 amino acids. V lost 6 bases, J lost 2 bases, and 16 bases lay in between. The CDR3 region is CASRLNRLGNTEAFF. DNA for the CDR3: TGTGCCAGCAGATTAAACAGGTTGGGAAACACTGAAGCTTTCTTT.

On this clone itself: This sample includes further DNA sequences coding for the same CDR3. The gene calls are TRBV19 and TRBJ1-1; D is unresolved. V lost 1 base and J 7 bases, leaving 7 bases between the germline ends. This CDR3 region has 12 residues. Germline-derived CDR1 and CDR2 are LNHDA and SQIVND (reference sequence). The CDR3 DNA sequence: TGTGCCAGTAGTATAGTAGGCGGTGAAGCTTTCTTT. Translating gives CASSIVGGEAFF. The full variable domain, in which reference TRBV19 and TRBJ1-1 provide the parts outside the CDR3, is DGGITQSPKYLFRKEGQNVTLSCEQNLNHDAMYWYRQDPGQGLRLIYYSQIVNDFQKGDIAEGYSVSREKKESFPLTVTSAQKNPTAFYLCASSIVGGEAFFGQGTRLTVV.

This chain joins TRBV6-5 and TRBJ1-2; maybe TRBD1 (5 bases). Per the germline V gene, CDR1 is MNHEY and CDR2 is SVGAGI. V shed 0 bases and J shed 6 bases, with 11 bases lying between them. The CDR3 is made up of 14 amino acids. The CDR3 DNA is TGTGCCAGCAGTTACTCGAACAGGTTGGATGGCTACACCTTC. This translates into CASSYSNRLDGYTF.

The chain carries TRBV4-2 and TRBJ2-3; D not resolved. This CDR3 has 16 residues. V shed 1 base and J shed 2 bases, with 13 bases lying between them. Germline V CDR1 and CDR2: LGHNA, YNFKEQ. CDR3 nucleotides: TGTGCCAGCAGCCAAGGAGCGCTAGAACCCACAGATACGCAGTATTTT. This translates into CASSQGALEPTDTQYF.

The V call is TRBV5-4, the J call TRBJ1-1; 8 bases are a match to TRBD1. The V segment lost 4 bases and the J segment 5 bases; nucleotides outside the gene matches: 10. Looked up from germline, CDR1 is SGHNT and CDR2 is YYREEE (reference sequence). The CDR3 loop spans 15 amino acids. CDR3 nucleotides: TGTGCCAGCAGCCCTCAGGGGGCCAGGGGGACTGAAGCTTTCTTT. Protein sequence: CASSPQGARGTEAFF.

Here the CDR3 reads CASSTSGPDTDTQYF. CDR3 nucleotides: TGTGCCAGTAGTACTTCGGGACCGGATACAGATACGCAGTATTTT. The chain has TRBV19 and TRBJ2-3; D might be TRBD1 or TRBD2, each matching 5 bases. Germline V CDR1 and CDR2: LNHDA, SQIVND (reference sequence). This CDR3 is 15 amino acids long. V was clipped by 4 bases and J by 3 bases, with 14 bases between them.

The table lists this clone with a count of one. The chain has TRBV10-2 and TRBJ2-1, with 9 nucleotides matching TRBD2. Trimming took 7 bases from V and 9 from J; bases not matched to a gene: 7. The CDR3 has 13 residues. Per germline, CDR1 WSHSY and CDR2 SAAADI. The CDR3 protein is CASTGALAGEQFF. CDR3 DNA: TGCGCCAGCACGGGGGCACTAGCGGGTGAGCAGTTCTTC.

Turning to this clone: The identical CDR3 is also encoded by other nucleotide sequences in the sample. The chain couples TRBV5-1 to TRBJ2-2; TRBD2 aligns across 7 bases. This CDR3 has 17 amino acids. J gave up 0 bases and V 0 bases, and 5 bases lay outside the gene matches. Germline V lookup: CDR1 SGHRS, CDR2 YFSETQ. DNA for the CDR3: TGCGCCAGCAGCTTGGAGGCTAGCGGAACGAACACCGGGGAGCTGTTTTTT. This gives the protein CASSLEASGTNTGELFF.

The gene calls are TRBV9 and TRBJ2-1; D might be TRBD2 (5 bases). Germline CDR1 reads SGDLS; CDR2 reads YYNGEE. V was trimmed by 0 bases and J by 1 base, leaving 11 bases between them. The CDR3 extends over 16 amino acids. For the CDR3, the DNA is TGTGCCAGCAGCGTAGTCGGGCGAGGGTCCTACAATGAGCAGTTCTTC. This translates into CASSVVGRGSYNEQFF. The whole variable domain, remainder taken from reference TRBV9 and TRBJ2-1, is DSGVTQTPKHLITATGQRVTLRCSPRSGDLSVYWYQQSLDQGLQFLIQYYNGEERAKGNILERFSAQQFPDLHSELNLSSLELGDSALYFCASSVVGRGSYNEQFFGPGTRLTVL.

On this clone: One end of the junction varies from germline; a read error may be responsible. The genes are TRBV6-6 and TRBJ2-5; D tentatively fits TRBD1 or TRBD2 (5 bases each). The germline CDR1 and CDR2 sequences are MNHNY and SVGAGI (reference sequence). The CDR3 is made up of 11 amino acids. CDR3 residues: CASTNGAVEDF. The CDR3, as DNA: TGTGCCAGCACCAACGGGGCCGTGGAGGACTTC.

The table lists this clone with many counts. The chain has TRBV7-2 and TRBJ1-5, with 7 positions matching TRBD1. The CDR3 has 14 amino acids. Germline values: CDR1 SGHTA, CDR2 FQGNSA. Losses at the gene ends were 5 bases for V and 6 bases for J; bases not matched to a gene: 7. The DNA of the CDR3 is TGTGCCAGCAGCGATCAGGGGGACCGTCAGCCCCAGCATTTT. Translating gives CASSDQGDRQPQHF.

This chain joins TRBV28 and TRBJ1-2; D gene unclear. The CDR3 is 11 residues long. V was trimmed by 6 bases and J by 8 bases, leaving 10 bases between them. Germline CDR1 MDHEN, CDR2 SYDVKM. The CDR3 coding sequence is TGTGCCAGCAGCACCTTAGGGGGCTACACCTTC. Amino acid sequence: CASSTLGGYTF.

The chain is built from TRBV6-1 and TRBJ1-1, with TRBD1 matching over 8 bases. With 0 bases clipped from V and 5 bases from J, the junction kept 5 bases outside the gene matches. CDR1 and CDR2 (germline): MNHNS, SASEGT. The CDR3 loop spans 15 amino acids. The CDR3 protein is CASSEALQGATEAFF. The CDR3 region has the DNA TGTGCCAGCAGTGAAGCCTTGCAGGGGGCGACTGAAGCTTTCTTT.